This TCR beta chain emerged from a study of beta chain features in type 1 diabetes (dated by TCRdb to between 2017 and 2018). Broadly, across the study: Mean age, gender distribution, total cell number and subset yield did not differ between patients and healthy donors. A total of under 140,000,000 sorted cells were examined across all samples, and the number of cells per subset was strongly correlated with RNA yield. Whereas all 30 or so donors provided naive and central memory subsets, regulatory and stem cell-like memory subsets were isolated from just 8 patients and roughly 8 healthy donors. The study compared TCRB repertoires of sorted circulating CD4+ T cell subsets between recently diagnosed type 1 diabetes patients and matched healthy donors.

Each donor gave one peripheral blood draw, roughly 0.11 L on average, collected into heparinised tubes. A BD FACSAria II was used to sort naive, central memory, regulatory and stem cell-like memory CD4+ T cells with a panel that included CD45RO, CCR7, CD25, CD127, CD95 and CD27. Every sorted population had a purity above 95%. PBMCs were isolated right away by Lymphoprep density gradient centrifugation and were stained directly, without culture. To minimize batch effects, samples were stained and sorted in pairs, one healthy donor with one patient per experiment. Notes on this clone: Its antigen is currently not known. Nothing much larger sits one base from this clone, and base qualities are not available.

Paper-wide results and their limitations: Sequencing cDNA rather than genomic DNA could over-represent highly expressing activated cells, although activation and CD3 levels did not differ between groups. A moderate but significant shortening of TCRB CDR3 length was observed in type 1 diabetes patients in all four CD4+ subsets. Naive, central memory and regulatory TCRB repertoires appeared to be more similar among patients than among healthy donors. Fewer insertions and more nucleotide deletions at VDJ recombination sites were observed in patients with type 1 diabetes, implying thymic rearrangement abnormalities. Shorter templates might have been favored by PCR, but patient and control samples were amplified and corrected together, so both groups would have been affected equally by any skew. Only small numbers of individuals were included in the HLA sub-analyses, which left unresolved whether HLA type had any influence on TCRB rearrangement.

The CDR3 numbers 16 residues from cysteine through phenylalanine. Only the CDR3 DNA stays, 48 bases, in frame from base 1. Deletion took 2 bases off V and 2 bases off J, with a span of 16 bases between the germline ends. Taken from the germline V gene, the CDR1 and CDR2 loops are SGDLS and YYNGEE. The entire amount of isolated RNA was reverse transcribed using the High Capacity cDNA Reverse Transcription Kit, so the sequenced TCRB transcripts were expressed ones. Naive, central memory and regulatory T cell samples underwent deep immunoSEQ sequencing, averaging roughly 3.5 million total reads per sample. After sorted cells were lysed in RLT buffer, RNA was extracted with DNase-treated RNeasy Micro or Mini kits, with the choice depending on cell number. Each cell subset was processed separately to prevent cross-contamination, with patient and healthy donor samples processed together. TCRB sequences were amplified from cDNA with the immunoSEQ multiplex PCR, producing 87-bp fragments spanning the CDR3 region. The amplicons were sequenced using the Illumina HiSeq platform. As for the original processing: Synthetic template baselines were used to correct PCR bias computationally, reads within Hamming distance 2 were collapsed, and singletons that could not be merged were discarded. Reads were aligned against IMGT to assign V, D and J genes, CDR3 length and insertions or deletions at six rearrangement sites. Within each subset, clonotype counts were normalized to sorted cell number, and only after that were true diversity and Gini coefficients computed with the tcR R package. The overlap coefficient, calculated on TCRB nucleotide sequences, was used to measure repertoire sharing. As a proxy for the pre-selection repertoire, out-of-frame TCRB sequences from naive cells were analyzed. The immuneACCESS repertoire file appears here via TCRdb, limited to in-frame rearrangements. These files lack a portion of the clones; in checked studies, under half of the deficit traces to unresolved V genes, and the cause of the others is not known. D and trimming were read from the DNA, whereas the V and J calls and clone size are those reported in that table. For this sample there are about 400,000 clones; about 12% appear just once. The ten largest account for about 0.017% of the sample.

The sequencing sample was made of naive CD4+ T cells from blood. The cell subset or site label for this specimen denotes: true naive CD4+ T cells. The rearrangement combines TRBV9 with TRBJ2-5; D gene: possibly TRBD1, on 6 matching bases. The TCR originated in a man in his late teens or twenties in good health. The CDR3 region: CASSVGSRGRQETQYF. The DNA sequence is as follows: TGTGCCAGCAGCGTCGGCTCCAGGGGTCGTCAAGAGACCCAGTACTTC.